The rows below give T cell receptor beta chains drawn from one sample of a study of cytomegalovirus exposure and HLA in healthy donors. TCRdb keeps only in-frame clones here, not all; method: immunoSEQ multiplex PCR. The sample has approximately 260,000 clones, nearly 95% seen once. The source material was PBMCs. Source of these receptors: a girl aged 2 to 9 in good health and CMV-seronegative. Both conserved end residues are part of each CDR3. Each record gives: clone size, J gene, D gene, V gene, CDR3 DNA, CDR3 protein. D genes are given only for firm matches. Some rows mark clone size as missing; the rest say once, few, many or name a class of expanded clone.

. | TRBJ1-5 | TRBD1 | TRBV19 | TGTGCCAGTTCCAGGGGGATTTATAGCAATCAGCCCCAGCATTTT | CASSRGIYSNQPQHF
few | TRBJ1-5 | TRBD1 | TRBV6-5 | TGTGCCAGCAGTGCTGACAGGGGTGAGCCCCAGCATTTT | CASSADRGEPQHF
. | TRBJ2-5 | . | TRBV7-9 | TGTGCCAGCAGCCCCACAGGTAGCGGCCAAGAGACCCAGTACTTC | CASSPTGSGQETQYF
. | TRBJ1-4 | . | TRBV5-6 | TGTGCCAGCAGTTCCTCTAGGGGGTTCCCAGGGGAACTGTTTTTT | CASSSSRGFPGELFF
. | TRBJ1-5 | . | TRBV11-2 | TGTGCCAGCAGCTTAGGACAGGAGAGCCAGCCCCAGCATTTT | CASSLGQESQPQHF
. | TRBJ2-3 | . | TRBV28 | TGTGCCAGCAATAGGGGTAGCACAGATACGCAGTATTTT | CASNRGSTDTQYF
. | TRBJ2-2 | TRBD1 | TRBV5-5 | TGTGCCAGCATCCCTGCCCCGGGACAGGCCATTAACACCGGGGAGCTGTTTTTT | CASIPAPGQAINTGELFF
. | TRBJ2-3 | . | TRBV6-6 | TGTGCCAGCAGTTACTCGGGGTCAGGGCCCGATACGCAGTATTTT | CASSYSGSGPDTQYF
. | TRBJ1-1 | . | TRBV7-9 | TGTGCCAGCAGCTTAGAGGCGGGAGTTGAAGCTTTCTTT | CASSLEAGVEAFF
. | TRBJ1-1 | . | TRBV29-1 | TGCAGCGCCTCGACAGCGAACACTGAAGCTTTCTTT | CSASTANTEAFF
. | TRBJ1-3 | . | TRBV6-1 | TGTGCCAGCAGTGAAGAGGGACACAACTCTGGAAACACCATATATTTT | CASSEEGHNSGNTIYF
. | TRBJ1-5 | TRBD1 | TRBV19 | TGTGCCAGTAGTCCCGGACAGGGGACCCACAATCAGTCCCAGCATTTT | CASSPGQGTHNQSQHF
. | TRBJ2-1 | TRBD2 | TRBV7-9 | TGTGCTGGTAGCGGGAGGTCGGGTGAGCAGTTCTTC | CAGSGRSGEQFF
. | TRBJ2-7 | TRBD2 | TRBV5-1 | TGCGCCAGCAGCACAGGACTAGCGGGAGTCTACGAGCAGTACTTC | CASSTGLAGVYEQYF
. | TRBJ1-4 | TRBD1 | TRBV7-9 | TGTGCCAGCAGACCTGACAGGGCGGCTAATGAAAAACTGTTTTTT | CASRPDRAANEKLFF
. | TRBJ2-5 | . | TRBV30 | TGTGCCTTGGTACCCGGGACACTTAAGGAGACCCAGTACTTC | CALVPGTLKETQYF
. | TRBJ2-7 | TRBD2 | TRBV5-3 | TGTGCCAGAAGTCGGTCGACTAGCGGGACACGATCCTACGAGCAGTACTTC | CARSRSTSGTRSYEQYF
. | TRBJ2-1 | . | TRBV9 | TGTGCCAGCGGATCCGAGGGAGGTGGGAATGAGCAGTTCTTC | CASGSEGGGNEQFF
. | TRBJ2-3 | TRBD2 | TRBV7-6 | TGTGCCAGCAGCCGGGGACTAGCGGGAGATAGGACAGATACGCAGTATTTT | CASSRGLAGDRTDTQYF
. | TRBJ2-7 | . | TRBV30 | TGTGCCTGGAGTGTAACGGGGGAACAGTACTTC | CAWSVTGEQYF
. | TRBJ1-1 | . | TRBV7-2 | TGTGCCAGCAGCTCTTGGACAGTTCTGAACACTGAAGCTTTCTTT | CASSSWTVLNTEAFF
. | TRBJ1-1 | . | TRBV27 | TGTGCCAGCAGTCCTATGAGGGGGTTGAACACTGAAGCTTTCTTT | CASSPMRGLNTEAFF
. | TRBJ2-3 | TRBD2 | TRBV5-4 | TGTGCCAGCAGCACCGTTAGGACTAGCGGGGGAGCTACAGATACGCAGTATTTT | CASSTVRTSGGATDTQYF
. | TRBJ1-2 | TRBD1 | TRBV19 | TGTGCCAGTACTCCAGGGGGCTCGGGCTATGGCTACACCTTC | CASTPGGSGYGYTF
. | TRBJ1-1 | . | TRBV9 | TGTGCCAGCAGCGGAGGGGGGGGGTTCGGCACTGAAGCTTTCTTT | CASSGGGGFGTEAFF
. | TRBJ2-3 | . | TRBV20-1 | TGCAGTGCGGGCAGGGATACGCAGTATTTT | CSAGRDTQYF
. | TRBJ1-6 | TRBD1 | TRBV28 | TGTGCCAGCAGTTTAGGGCCGGGACAGCTTAATTCACCCCTCCACTTT | CASSLGPGQLNSPLHF
. | TRBJ1-1 | . | TRBV6-5 | TGTGCCAGCAGGCCGACAGGGAACACTGAAGCTTTCTTT | CASRPTGNTEAFF
. | TRBJ1-4 | TRBD1 | TRBV7-6 | TGTGCCAGCAGCACAGGGGGCGCGAATGAAAAACTGTTTTTT | CASSTGGANEKLFF
. | TRBJ2-2 | TRBD2 | TRBV6-1 | TGTGCCAGTCGGTTGGGGGGGGGCACCGGGGAGCTGTTTTTT | CASRLGGGTGELFF
. | TRBJ2-3 | TRBD2 | TRBV10-1 | TGCGCCAGCAGTGGACTAGCGGGAGGACCAGATACGCAGTATTTT | CASSGLAGGPDTQYF
. | TRBJ1-3 | . | TRBV29-1 | TGCAGCGCTAAGGGGGATGGAAACACCATATATTTT | CSAKGDGNTIYF
. | TRBJ2-3 | TRBD2 | TRBV6-1 | TGTGCCAGCAGTAGCGGGGGGGGTTTCGATACGCAGTATTTT | CASSSGGGFDTQYF
. | TRBJ1-1 | TRBD1 | TRBV27 | TGTGCCAGCAGTTTCATAGGGACAGGGAACACTGAAGCTTTCTTT | CASSFIGTGNTEAFF
. | TRBJ2-1 | . | TRBV20-1 | TGCAGTGCCACCCAGGGTGAGCAGTTCTTC | CSATQGEQFF
. | TRBJ2-7 | TRBD1 | TRBV2 | TGTGCCAGCAGTTTGATCTTCCAGGGGGCGCATAACGAGCAGTACTTC | CASSLIFQGAHNEQYF
. | TRBJ2-1 | TRBD2 | TRBV7-9 | TGTGCCAGCAGCCCCCGGACTAGCGGGAGGGATTGGTCCTACAATGAGCAGTTCTTC | CASSPRTSGRDWSYNEQFF
. | TRBJ2-7 | TRBD1 | TRBV18 | TGTGCCAGCTCACCAACTTTTAAGGGACAGGGGTACGAGCAGTACTTC | CASSPTFKGQGYEQYF
. | TRBJ2-3 | TRBD2 | TRBV25-1 | TGTGCCAGCAGTGAATACGGGGGAGGGATCACAGATACGCAGTATTTT | CASSEYGGGITDTQYF
. | TRBJ2-7 | TRBD2 | TRBV5-1 | TGCGCCAGCAGCTTAAGCGGGGTGAGCTCCTACGAGCAGTACTTC | CASSLSGVSSYEQYF
. | TRBJ2-5 | TRBD1 | TRBV6-1 | TGTGCCAGTCTACGGACAGGACAAGAGACCCAGTACTTC | CASLRTGQETQYF
. | TRBJ2-7 | . | TRBV5-1 | TGCGCCAGCAGCTTGGACGGAGGCGAGCAGTACTTC | CASSLDGGEQYF
. | TRBJ1-5 | . | TRBV28 | TGTGCCAGCAGTTTATTTTTTCGGGGGGGGGTCAATCAGCCCCAGCATTTT | CASSLFFRGGVNQPQHF
. | TRBJ2-3 | TRBD2 | TRBV10-1 | TGCGCCAGCAGTTGGACTAGCGGGCATACCACAGATACGCAGTATTTT | CASSWTSGHTTDTQYF
. | TRBJ2-3 | TRBD2 | TRBV7-8 | TGTGCCAGCAGCTTAGGACTAGCGGGGGGGCCGGCAGATACGCAGTATTTT | CASSLGLAGGPADTQYF
. | TRBJ2-5 | . | TRBV29-1 | TGCAGCGTTGAATCCGGTCTAAGGACCCAGTACTTC | CSVESGLRTQYF
once | TRBJ1-1 | . | TRBV27 | TGTGCCAGCAGTTTAAGGGGGAACACTGAAGCTTTCTTT | CASSLRGNTEAFF
once | TRBJ2-1 | . | TRBV7-9 | TGTGCCAGCACAGGGGAAAACGATTACAATGAGCAGTTCTTC | CASTGENDYNEQFF
few | TRBJ2-7 | TRBD2 | TRBV27 | TGTGCCAGCAGTTTAACCCCCTCCCACAGCGGGGGGGCGTGGGAGCAGTACTTC | CASSLTPSHSGGAWEQYF
. | TRBJ2-7 | . | TRBV29-1 | TGCAGCGTTGGATCAAGCCGATCCTACGAGCAGTACTTC | CSVGSSRSYEQYF